This T cell receptor beta chain originates from a study of cytomegalovirus exposure and HLA in healthy donors. Using immunoSEQ multiplex PCR, the repertoire was profiled, and TCRdb retains in-frame clones only, with some absent. The table shows 190,000 or so clones, with roughly 82% occurring only once. Per germline, CDR1 MDHEN and CDR2 SYDVKM. With 6 bases removed from V and 1 base from J, the gap between germline ends came to 4 bases. The CDR3 is 12 amino acids. The origin of this receptor is a woman in her thirties in good health and CMV-seropositive. The sequenced material came from PBMCs. The V and J genes are TRBV28 and TRBJ1-5; no definite D call. CDR3 residues: CASRRSNQPQHF. The CDR3 coding sequence is TGTGCCAGCAGGAGAAGCAATCAGCCCCAGCATTTT.